The present T cell receptor beta chain was sequenced within a study of human T cells and chemical hapten exposure. On the study more broadly: The cohort included alopecia areata under or over 50% scalp, totalis and universalis. Findings and limits, study-wide: Relative to controls, expanded TCRs formed significantly more large CDR3 similarity clusters.

Comment on this clonotype: Its antigen remains unknown.

This CDR3 contains 13 residues. The germline gives CDR1 SNHLY, CDR2 FYNNEI. V was shortened by 11 bases and J by 0 bases, with 11 bases between the two germline ends. Attachment of unique molecular identifiers to individual cDNA molecules was performed in the library. TCRdb ran MiXCR on the RACE reads and lists one entry per CDR3 protein. The table lists about 82,000 distinct CDR3 sequences, 6.6% of them singletons, with 1.3% in the top ten. Specified time point: patch test 2, 6 weeks after DPC sensitization. Treatment given: therapeutic diphenylcyclopropenone sensitization with weekly scalp DPC. The template was total RNA from unfractionated whole blood.

This sample comprised whole blood, obtained in connection with sensitization to the hapten diphenylcyclopropenone (DPC). V is TRBV2 and J is TRBJ2-1; D not certain. This TCR was recovered from a woman in her 30s with alopecia areata. Some clones in this sample may be carry-over from other donors' samples. The CDR3 nucleotides read TGTGCCTGGGGAATCTTCTCCTACAATGAGCAGTTCTTC. This gives the protein CAWGIFSYNEQFF.